This T cell receptor beta chain was sequenced for a study of cytomegalovirus exposure and HLA in healthy donors. With respect to this clone: Antigen unknown.

Study results and limitations: Researchers reported that a few CMV-associated chains were confirmed in vitro as CMV antigen-specific.

In the PCR, 60 Vbeta and 13 Jbeta primers were used. Authors' methods: The count from a later analysis was some 76 million unique TCR beta chains, 9 million to 12 million of them shared. Produced via immunoSEQ multiplex PCR; TCRdb's table is partial and in-frame only. V, J and clone size derive from that table, while D and trimming were established from the DNA sequence. The table lists 200,000 to 250,000 clones, approximately 81% of them singletons. With V trimmed by 8 bases and J by 11 bases, 3 bases remained unmatched. The CDR3 length is 13 residues. Germline V gives CDR1 SNHLY, CDR2 FYNNEI. Healthy bone marrow donors formed the donor group. These donors counted as nominally healthy when sampled, but unrecorded immune exposures were likely.

The rearrangement joins TRBV2 to TRBJ2-1, with 16 nucleotides matching TRBD2. Sequencing was performed on PBMCs. This TCR was recovered from a woman in her sixties in good health and CMV-seropositive. Here the CDR3 DNA reads TGTGCCAGCGGGACTAGCGGGAGGGTTCAGCAGTTCTTC. This sequence encodes CASGTSGRVQQFF.